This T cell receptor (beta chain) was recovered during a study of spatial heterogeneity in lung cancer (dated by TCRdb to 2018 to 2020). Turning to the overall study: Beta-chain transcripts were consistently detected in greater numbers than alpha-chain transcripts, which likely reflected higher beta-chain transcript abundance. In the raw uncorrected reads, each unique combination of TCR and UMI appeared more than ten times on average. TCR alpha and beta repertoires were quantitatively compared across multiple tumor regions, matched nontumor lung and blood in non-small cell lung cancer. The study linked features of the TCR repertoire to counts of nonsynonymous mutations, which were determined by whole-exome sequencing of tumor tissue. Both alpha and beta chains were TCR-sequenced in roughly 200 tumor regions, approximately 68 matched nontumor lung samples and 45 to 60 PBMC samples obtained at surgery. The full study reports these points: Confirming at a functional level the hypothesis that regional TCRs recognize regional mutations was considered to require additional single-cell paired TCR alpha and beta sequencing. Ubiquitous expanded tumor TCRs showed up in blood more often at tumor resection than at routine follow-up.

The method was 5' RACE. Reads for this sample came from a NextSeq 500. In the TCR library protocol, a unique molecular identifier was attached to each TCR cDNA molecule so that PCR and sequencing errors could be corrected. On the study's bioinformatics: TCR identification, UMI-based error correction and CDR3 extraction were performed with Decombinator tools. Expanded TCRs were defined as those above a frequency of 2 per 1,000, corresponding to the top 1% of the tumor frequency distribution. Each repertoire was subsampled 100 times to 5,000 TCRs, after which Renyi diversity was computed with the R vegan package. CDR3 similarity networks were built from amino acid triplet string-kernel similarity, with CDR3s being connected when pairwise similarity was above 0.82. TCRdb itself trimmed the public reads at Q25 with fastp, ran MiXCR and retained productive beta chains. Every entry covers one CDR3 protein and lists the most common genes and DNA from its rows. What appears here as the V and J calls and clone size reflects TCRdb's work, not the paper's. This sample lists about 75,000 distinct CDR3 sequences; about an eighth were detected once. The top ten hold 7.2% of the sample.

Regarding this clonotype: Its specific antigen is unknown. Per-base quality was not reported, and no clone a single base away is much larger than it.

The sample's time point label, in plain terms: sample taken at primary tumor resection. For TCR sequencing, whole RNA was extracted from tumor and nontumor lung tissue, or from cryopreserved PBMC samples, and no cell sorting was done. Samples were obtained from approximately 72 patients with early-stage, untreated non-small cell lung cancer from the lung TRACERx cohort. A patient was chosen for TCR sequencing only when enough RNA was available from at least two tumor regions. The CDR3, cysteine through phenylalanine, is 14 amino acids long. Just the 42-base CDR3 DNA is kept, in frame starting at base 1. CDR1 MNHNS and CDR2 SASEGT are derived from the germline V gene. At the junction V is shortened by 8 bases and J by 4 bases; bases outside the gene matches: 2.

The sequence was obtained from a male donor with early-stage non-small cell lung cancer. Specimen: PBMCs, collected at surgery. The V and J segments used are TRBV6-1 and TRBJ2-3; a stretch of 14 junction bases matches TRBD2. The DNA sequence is TGTGCCAGCGGGACTAGCGGGAGTGCAGATACGCAGTATTTT. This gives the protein CASGTSGSADTQYF.